This is a list of T cell receptor beta chains from one sample in a study of shared clonotypes between healthy human individuals. Generated by immunoSEQ multiplex PCR, the TCRdb table keeps only in-frame clones and is missing some. This sample has about 2.2 million clones, with about 93% found just once. Sequencing was done on a sample of naive CD8+ T cells from PBMCs. Receptor source: a man between 18 and 29 years old in good health. Some clones in this sample may be carry-over from other donors' samples. The CDR3 runs from the conserved cysteine through the conserved F or W. The D gene is left open where the match is weak.

d_call j_call v_call cdr3_aa cdr3_nt
TRBD1 TRBJ1-4 TRBV13 CASSYDRVPEKLFF TGTGCCAGCAGCTACGACAGGGTTCCTGAAAAACTGTTTTTT
NA TRBJ1-2 TRBV6-6 CAAMDYGYTF TGTGCCGCAATGGACTATGGCTACACCTTC
NA TRBJ2-2 TRBV5-1 CASSLRYESNTGELFF TGCGCCAGCAGCCTGAGGTATGAATCGAACACCGGGGAGCTGTTTTTT
NA TRBJ2-5 TRBV9 CASSVAGSWETQYF TGTGCCAGCAGCGTAGCCGGGAGTTGGGAGACCCAGTACTTC
NA TRBJ1-5 TRBV7-9 CASSYLGQGRDQPQHF TGTGCCAGCAGCTACCTGGGGCAGGGGAGGGATCAGCCCCAGCATTTT
TRBD1 TRBJ1-2 TRBV28 CASSLRGQVYVGYTF TGTGCCAGCAGTTTACGGGGACAGGTGTACGTCGGCTACACCTTC
NA TRBJ1-2 TRBV29-1 CSVAGQGDGYTF TGCAGCGTTGCGGGACAAGGGGATGGCTACACCTTC
NA TRBJ2-7 TRBV28 CASSPPARTTRNYEQYF TGTGCCAGCAGTCCCCCGGCTCGTACGACCCGTAACTACGAGCAGTACTTC
NA TRBJ1-5 TRBV11-2 CASSLDRGGQPQHF TGTGCCAGCAGCTTAGACAGGGGAGGACAGCCCCAGCATTTT
NA TRBJ2-7 TRBV14 CASSQDYGLAYEQYF TGTGCCAGCAGCCAGGACTATGGTCTAGCCTACGAGCAGTACTTC
NA TRBJ2-3 TRBV4-1 CASSQVGPGTDTQYF TGCGCCAGCAGCCAAGTAGGGCCGGGCACAGATACGCAGTATTTT